A single sample is the source of the 14 T cell receptor beta chains below, sequenced in a study of cytomegalovirus exposure and HLA in healthy donors. TCRdb keeps only in-frame clones here, not all; method: immunoSEQ multiplex PCR. The sample includes about 200,000 clones, about 82% of them seen just once. The sequenced sample was PBMCs. The receptors originated from a woman in her late teens or twenties in good health and CMV-seronegative.

This chain connects TRBV10-3 to TRBJ1-1; TRBD1 matches at 9 bases. The J segment lost 0 bases and the V segment lost 3 bases, leaving 5 bases of the junction unmatched. Germline CDR1 reads ENHRY; CDR2 reads SYGVKD. CDR3 size: 16 residues. CDR3 sequence: CAISDPQGAMNTEAFF. Here the CDR3 DNA reads TGTGCCATCAGTGATCCACAGGGGGCGATGAACACTGAAGCTTTCTTT.

The J gene is TRBJ2-7, the V gene TRBV5-1; tentative D call: TRBD2 (5 bases). The germline V gene has CDR1 SGHRS and CDR2 YFSETQ. This CDR3 comprises 16 residues. The ends were cut back, 4 bases at V and 6 bases at J, with 23 bases in the middle. Here the CDR3 DNA reads TGCGCCAGCAGCGCAACCTGGACGGGGAGTCCCGTCGAGCAGTACTTC. As protein: CASSATWTGSPVEQYF.

This clone occurred a few times. The chain uses TRBV6-1 and TRBJ1-2; TRBD1 might be the D (6 bases). Trimming stripped 6 bases from V and 3 bases from J, with 11 bases between. The CDR3 spans 13 residues. Germline CDR1 reads MNHNS; CDR2 reads SASEGT. This CDR3 reads CASRAGGDYGYTF. The CDR3 DNA is TGTGCCAGCAGGGCGGGGGGCGACTATGGCTACACCTTC.

This chain links TRBV4-1 with TRBJ2-7, with TRBD1 matching 8 bases. CDR3 size: 17 residues. Germline V CDR1 and CDR2: MGHRA, YSYEKL. The V segment lost 3 bases and the J segment 3 bases; nucleotides outside the gene matches: 13. The CDR3 sequence: CASSQDTGDRGFYEQYF. In nucleotides, the CDR3 is TGCGCCAGCAGCCAGGATACGGGAGACAGGGGATTCTACGAGCAGTACTTC.

This clone occurred a few times. The chain couples TRBV6-4 to TRBJ1-1, with D possibly being TRBD1 (5 bases). Germline CDR1 reads MRHNA; CDR2 reads SNTAGT. This CDR3 has 15 residues. Trimming removed 3 bases at V and 6 bases at J, with 17 bases between. The CDR3, as DNA: TGTGCCAGCAGTGATCGCCCCGGGGGGGGAGCTGAAGCTTTCTTT. Its translation is CASSDRPGGGAEAFF.

This sequence joins TRBV27 and TRBJ1-1, with D maybe TRBD1 (5 bases). CDR1 and CDR2 from the germline V gene are MNHEY and SMNVEV (reference sequence). Trimming cost V 5 bases and J 3 bases, with 13 bases left between them. The CDR3 consists of 14 residues. The CDR3 DNA reads TGTGCCAGCAGTCGGATGATAGGGGACACTGAAGCTTTCTTT. It codes for CASSRMIGDTEAFF.

The chain links TRBV30 to TRBJ1-4, with 7 bases identical to TRBD1. Losses at the gene ends were 2 bases for V and 8 bases for J; bases not matched to a gene: 8. In germline, CDR1 is GTSNPN, CDR2 SVGIG (reference sequence). The CDR3 is made up of 14 amino acids. Here the CDR3 reads CAWSKRTGEEKLFF. The CDR3 region has the DNA TGTGCCTGGAGTAAGCGGACAGGTGAAGAAAAACTGTTTTTT. Together with reference TRBV30 and TRBJ1-4, the CDR3 gives the full variable domain: SQTIHQWPATLVQPVGSPLSLECTVEGTSNPNLYWYRQAAGRGLQLLFYSVGIGQISSEVPQNLSASRPQDRQFILSSKKLLLSDSGFYLCAWSKRTGEEKLFFGSGTQLSVL.

The chain carries TRBV9 and TRBJ1-5; TRBD1 might be the D (6 bases). This CDR3 region has 14 residues. Germline-derived CDR1 and CDR2 are SGDLS and YYNGEE. The ends were cut back, 4 bases at V and 3 bases at J, with 11 bases in the middle. CDR3 region: CASSPQGSNQPQHF. For the CDR3, the DNA is TGTGCCAGCAGCCCACAGGGTTCCAATCAGCCCCAGCATTTT.

The chain carries TRBV7-2 and TRBJ1-5, with 8 bases aligning to TRBD1. Per the germline V gene, CDR1 is SGHTA and CDR2 is FQGNSA. This CDR3 spans 15 amino acids. The ends lost 5 bases at V and 3 bases at J; junction bases unmatched: 6. Here the CDR3 DNA reads TGTGCCAGCAGCACGCGGACAGGGCCCAATCAGCCCCAGCATTTT. Translating it yields CASSTRTGPNQPQHF.

This CDR3 is CASSLSMRRFGQYF. DNA of the CDR3: TGTGCCAGCAGCTTATCAATGAGGAGGTTCGGGCAGTACTTC. V and J are TRBV7-8 and TRBJ2-7, with D tentatively TRBD2 (5 bases). CDR1 SGHVS and CDR2 FQNEAQ come from the germline V gene. CDR3 length: 14 residues. The ends were cut back, 2 bases at V and 9 bases at J, with 17 bases in the middle.

This chain connects TRBV7-2 to TRBJ1-4, with D tentatively TRBD1 (5 bases). This CDR3 contains 14 residues. Germline V gene data show CDR1 as SGHTA and CDR2 as FQGNSA. Trimming removed 3 bases at V and 5 bases at J, with 10 bases between. The chain's CDR3 is CASSFGTLNEKLFF. CDR3 DNA sequence: TGTGCCAGCAGCTTCGGGACTCTGAATGAAAAACTGTTTTTT.

The chain recombines TRBV7-9 with TRBJ1-5; D call uncertain. The CDR3 has 12 amino acids. Trimming left V 4 bases short and J 9 bases short, with 10 bases between. Per germline, CDR1 SEHNR and CDR2 FQNEAQ (reference sequence). For the CDR3, the DNA is TGTGCCAGCAGCTCTTCCAGTCTGCCCCAGCATTTT. Encoded protein: CASSSSSLPQHF.

The rearrangement links TRBV5-6 to TRBJ2-3; 7 positions agree with TRBD1. With V trimmed by 2 bases and J by 6 bases, 3 bases remained unmatched. The CDR3 covers 13 residues. Germline V gives CDR1 SGHDT, CDR2 YYEEEE. CDR3 in DNA: TGTGCCAGCAGCTTCCTACAGGGGGATACGCAGTATTTT. Protein product: CASSFLQGDTQYF.

The chain combines TRBV19 with TRBJ2-1; 10 bases are a match to TRBD1. With 8 bases clipped from V and 4 bases from J, the junction kept 8 bases outside the gene matches. The germline V gene encodes CDR1 LNHDA and CDR2 SQIVND (reference sequence). The CDR3 contains 15 residues. The CDR3 here is CASHWTGGIYNEQFF. DNA for the CDR3: TGTGCCAGTCACTGGACAGGGGGAATATACAATGAGCAGTTCTTC.